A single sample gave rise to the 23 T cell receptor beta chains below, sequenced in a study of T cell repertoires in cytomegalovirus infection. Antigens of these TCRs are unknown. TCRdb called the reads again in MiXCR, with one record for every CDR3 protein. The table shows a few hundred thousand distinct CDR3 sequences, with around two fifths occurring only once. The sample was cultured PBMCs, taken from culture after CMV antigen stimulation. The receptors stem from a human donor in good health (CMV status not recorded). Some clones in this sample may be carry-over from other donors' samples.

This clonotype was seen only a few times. The CDR3 is CASSTGLAGIYEQYF. The CDR3 DNA is TGCGCCAGCAGCACGGGACTAGCGGGAATTTACGAGCAGTACTTC. This sequence joins TRBV5-1 and TRBJ2-7, with TRBD2 identical over 13 bases. CDR3 size: 15 residues. Germline V gives CDR1 SGHRS, CDR2 YFSETQ. V trimming: 4 bases; J trimming: 4 bases; junction bases outside the gene matches: 5.

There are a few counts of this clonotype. The CDR3 reads CASSLDVIGNTIYF. CDR3 nucleotides: TGTGCCAGCAGCTTAGATGTTATTGGAAACACCATATATTTT. V gene TRBV11-2 combines with J gene TRBJ1-3; D call uncertain. Deletions cut 0 bases from V and 3 bases from J, with 6 bases between. Germline V lookup: CDR1 SGHAT, CDR2 FQNNGV. The CDR3 runs 14 residues.

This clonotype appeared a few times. This chain's CDR3 is CASSMDRIWSNQPQHF. The CDR3 coding sequence is TGTGCCAGTAGTATGGACAGGATTTGGAGCAATCAGCCCCAGCATTTT. This chain joins TRBV19 and TRBJ1-5, with TRBD1 identical over 7 bases. Germline assignment: CDR1 LNHDA and CDR2 SQIVND (reference sequence). The CDR3 covers 16 residues. V shed 3 bases, J shed 1 base, and the junction held 6 bases outside the gene matches.

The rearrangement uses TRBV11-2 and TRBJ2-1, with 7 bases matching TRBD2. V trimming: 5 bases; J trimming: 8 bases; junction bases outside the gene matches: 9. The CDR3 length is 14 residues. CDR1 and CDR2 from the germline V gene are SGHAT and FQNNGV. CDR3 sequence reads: CASSDRTSNYEQFF. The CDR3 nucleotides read TGTGCCAGCAGCGACCGGACTAGTAACTATGAGCAGTTCTTC.

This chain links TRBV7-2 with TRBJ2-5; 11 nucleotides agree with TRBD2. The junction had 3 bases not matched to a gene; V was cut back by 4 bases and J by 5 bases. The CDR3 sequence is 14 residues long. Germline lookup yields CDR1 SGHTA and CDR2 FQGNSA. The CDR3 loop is CASSSGTSGETQYF. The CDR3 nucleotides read TGTGCCAGCAGCTCGGGGACTAGCGGCGAGACCCAGTACTTC.

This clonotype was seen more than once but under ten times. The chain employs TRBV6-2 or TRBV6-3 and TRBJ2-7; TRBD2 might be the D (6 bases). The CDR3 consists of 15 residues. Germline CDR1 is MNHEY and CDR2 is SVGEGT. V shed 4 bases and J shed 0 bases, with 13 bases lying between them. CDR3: CASSSGRESSYEQYF. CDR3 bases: TGTGCCAGCAGTTCCGGACGGGAGAGCTCCTACGAGCAGTACTTC.

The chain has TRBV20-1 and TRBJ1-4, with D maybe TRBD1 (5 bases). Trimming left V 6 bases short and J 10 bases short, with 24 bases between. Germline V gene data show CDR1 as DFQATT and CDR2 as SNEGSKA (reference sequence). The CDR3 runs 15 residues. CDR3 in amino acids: CSAEARQGFLGKLFF. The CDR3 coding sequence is TGCAGTGCGGAGGCCCGCCAGGGATTCTTGGGAAAACTGTTTTTT.

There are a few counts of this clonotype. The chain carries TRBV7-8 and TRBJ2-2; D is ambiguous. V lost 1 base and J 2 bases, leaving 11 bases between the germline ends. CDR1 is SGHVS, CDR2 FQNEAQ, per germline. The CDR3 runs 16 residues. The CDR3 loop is CASSLGAHLNTGELFF. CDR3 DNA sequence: TGTGCCAGCAGCTTAGGGGCTCATCTAAACACCGGGGAGCTGTTTTTT.

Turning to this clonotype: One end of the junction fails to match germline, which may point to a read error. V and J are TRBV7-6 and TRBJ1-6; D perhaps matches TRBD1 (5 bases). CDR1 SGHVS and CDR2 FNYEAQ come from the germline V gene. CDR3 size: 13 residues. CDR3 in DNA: TGTGCCATCAGCGGATCAGGGAAATCACCCCTCCACTTT. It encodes CAISGSGKSPLHF.

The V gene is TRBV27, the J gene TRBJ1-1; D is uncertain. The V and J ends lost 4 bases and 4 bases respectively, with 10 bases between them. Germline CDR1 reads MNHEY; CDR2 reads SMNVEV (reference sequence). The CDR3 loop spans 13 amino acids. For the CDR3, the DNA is TGTGCCAGCAGTTATAGGGCTGGCACTGAAGCTTTCTTT. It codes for CASSYRAGTEAFF.

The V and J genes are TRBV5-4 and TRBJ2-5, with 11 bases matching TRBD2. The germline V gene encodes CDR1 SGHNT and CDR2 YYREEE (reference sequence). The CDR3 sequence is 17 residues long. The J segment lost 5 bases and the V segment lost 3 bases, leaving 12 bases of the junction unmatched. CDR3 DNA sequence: TGTGCCAGCAGCTCGGCCTTAGCGGGGGGGAGGTCGGAGACCCAGTACTTC. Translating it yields CASSSALAGGRSETQYF.

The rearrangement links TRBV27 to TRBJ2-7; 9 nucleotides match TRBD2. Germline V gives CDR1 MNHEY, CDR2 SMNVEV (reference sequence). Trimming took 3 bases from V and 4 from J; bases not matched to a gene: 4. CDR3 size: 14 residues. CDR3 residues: CASSFSGGGYEQYF. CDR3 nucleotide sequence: TGTGCCAGCAGTTTTAGCGGGGGCGGATACGAGCAGTACTTC.

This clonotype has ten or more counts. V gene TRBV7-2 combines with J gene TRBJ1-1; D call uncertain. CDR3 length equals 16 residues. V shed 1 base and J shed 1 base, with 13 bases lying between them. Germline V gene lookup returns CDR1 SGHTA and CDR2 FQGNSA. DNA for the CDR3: TGTGCCAGCAGCTTAGGCATGAGTGGTGGGAACACTGAAGCTTTCTTT. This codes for CASSLGMSGGNTEAFF.

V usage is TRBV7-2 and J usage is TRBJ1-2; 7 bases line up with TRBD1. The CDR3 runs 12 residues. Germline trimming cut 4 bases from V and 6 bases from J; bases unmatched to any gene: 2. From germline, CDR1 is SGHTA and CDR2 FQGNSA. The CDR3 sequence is CASSSGGDGYTF. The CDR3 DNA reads TGTGCCAGCAGCTCAGGGGGTGATGGCTACACCTTC.

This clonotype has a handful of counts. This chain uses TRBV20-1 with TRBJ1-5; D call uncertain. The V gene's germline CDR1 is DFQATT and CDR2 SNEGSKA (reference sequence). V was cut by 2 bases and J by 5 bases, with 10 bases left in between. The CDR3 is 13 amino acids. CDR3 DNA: TGCAGTGCTAGAAAGGGAATCGATCAGCCCCAGCATTTT. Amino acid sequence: CSARKGIDQPQHF.

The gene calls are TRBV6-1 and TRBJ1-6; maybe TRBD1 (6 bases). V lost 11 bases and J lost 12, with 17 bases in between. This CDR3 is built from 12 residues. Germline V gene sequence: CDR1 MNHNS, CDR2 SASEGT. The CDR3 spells CAGGAFLIPLHF. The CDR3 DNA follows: TGTGCCGGGGGGGCCTTTTTAATACCCCTCCACTTT.

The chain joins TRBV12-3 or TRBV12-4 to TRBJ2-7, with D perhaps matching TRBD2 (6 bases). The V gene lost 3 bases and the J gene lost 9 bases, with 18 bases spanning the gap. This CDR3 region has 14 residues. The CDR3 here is CASSLDVAEGVQYF. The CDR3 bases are TGTGCCAGCAGTTTGGACGTGGCGGAGGGCGTGCAGTACTTC.

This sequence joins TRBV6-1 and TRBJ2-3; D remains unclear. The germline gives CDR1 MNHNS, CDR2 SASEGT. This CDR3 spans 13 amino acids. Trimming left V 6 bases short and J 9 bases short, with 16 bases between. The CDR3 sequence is CASRLPQDLTQYF. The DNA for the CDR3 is TGTGCCAGCAGGTTACCGCAGGACCTAACGCAGTATTTT.

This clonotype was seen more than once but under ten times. As DNA, the CDR3 is TGTGCCAGCAGCCAACGACTAGCGATGTGGGACGAGCAGTACTTC. Translating it yields CASSQRLAMWDEQYF. The chain combines TRBV14 with TRBJ2-7; 8 bases are shared with TRBD2. The junction had 8 bases not matched to a gene; V was cut back by 2 bases and J by 5 bases. The CDR3 spans 15 residues. The germline V gene has CDR1 SGHDN and CDR2 FVKESK.

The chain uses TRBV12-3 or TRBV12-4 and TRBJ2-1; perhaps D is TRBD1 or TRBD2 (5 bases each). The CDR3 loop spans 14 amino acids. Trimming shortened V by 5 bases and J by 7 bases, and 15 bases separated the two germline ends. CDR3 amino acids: CASSPSEGWNEQFF. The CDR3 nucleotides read TGTGCCAGCAGTCCAAGCGAGGGGTGGAATGAGCAGTTCTTC.

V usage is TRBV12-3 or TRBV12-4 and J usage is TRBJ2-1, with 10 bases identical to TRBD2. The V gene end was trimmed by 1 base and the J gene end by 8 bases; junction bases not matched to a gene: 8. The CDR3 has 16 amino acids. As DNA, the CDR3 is TGTGCCAGCAGTTTAGGAAGCGGGGGGGCCGTGGATGAGCAGTTCTTC. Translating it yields CASSLGSGGAVDEQFF.

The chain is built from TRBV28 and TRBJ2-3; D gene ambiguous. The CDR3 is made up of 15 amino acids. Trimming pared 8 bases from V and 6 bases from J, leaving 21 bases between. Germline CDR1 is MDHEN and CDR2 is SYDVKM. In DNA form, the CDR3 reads TGTGCCAGCGCCGGCAGACAAACGCTGGCGGATACGCAGTATTTT. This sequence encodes CASAGRQTLADTQYF.

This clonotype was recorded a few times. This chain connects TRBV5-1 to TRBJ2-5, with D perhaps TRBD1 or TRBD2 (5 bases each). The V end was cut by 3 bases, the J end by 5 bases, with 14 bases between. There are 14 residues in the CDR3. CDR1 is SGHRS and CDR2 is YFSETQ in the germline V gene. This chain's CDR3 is CASSSWTGTETQYF. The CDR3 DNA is TGCGCCAGCAGCTCCTGGACCGGGACGGAGACCCAGTACTTC.